This T cell receptor beta chain was profiled in a study of T-cell reconstitution after alpha-beta-depleted transplantation in children. Study-level findings and limits: A year had passed since transplant, and T-cell counts and diversity by then came mostly from newly produced T cells. As was reported, about two months after transplant, alpha-beta T cells came from several hundred expanded graft clones.

The length of the CDR3 is 15 residues. Germline CDR1 is SGHRS and CDR2 is YFSETQ. The germline V and J ends were trimmed by 6 bases and 1 base, with 16 bases remaining between them. This sample's TCRbeta library carried unique molecular identifier barcodes. MiXCR, run by TCRdb on the PCR reads, gives a single entry per CDR3 protein. This sample carries roughly 670,000 distinct CDR3 sequences, about an eighth of them seen once, and the ten largest clones take 0.65% to 0.9%. This clonotype has a count of ten or more. Its antigen remains unidentified. The chain links TRBV5-1 to TRBJ1-1; tentative D call: TRBD1 (5 bases). This TCR came from a girl aged 2 to 10 with congenital amegakaryocytic thrombocytopenia, due to receive a stem cell transplant. The input for sequencing was PBMCs, taken before TCRalphabeta/CD19-depleted stem cell transplant. CDR3 region: CASTHGGTRNTEAFF. CDR3 sequence (DNA): TGCGCCAGCACCCATGGAGGGACCCGGAACACTGAAGCTTTCTTT.